This T cell receptor (beta chain) is from a study of PD-1 blockade in classical Hodgkin lymphoma. The J segment lost 5 bases and the V segment lost 5 bases, leaving 8 bases of the junction unmatched. The CDR3 has 14 residues. The germline V gene has CDR1 SEHNR and CDR2 FQNEAQ (reference sequence). The data were produced by immunoSEQ multiplex PCR, yet TCRdb's version contains in-frame clones alone and is incomplete. The repertoire has 30,000 to 45,000 clones, 80% to 90% of them found once; the top ten carry roughly 10%. Exposure to brentuximab vedotin varied, and each patient had relapsed following autologous stem cell transplantation.

The receptor was derived from a human donor with classical Hodgkin lymphoma. The chain combines TRBV7-9 with TRBJ1-2; TRBD1 matches at 7 bases. Sequencing was performed on peripheral blood mononuclear cells (PBMCs), taken at baseline. CDR3 nucleotide sequence: TGTGCCAGCAGCATTCGGGACAGAGGTTATGGCTACACCTTC. Its translation is CASSIRDRGYGYTF.